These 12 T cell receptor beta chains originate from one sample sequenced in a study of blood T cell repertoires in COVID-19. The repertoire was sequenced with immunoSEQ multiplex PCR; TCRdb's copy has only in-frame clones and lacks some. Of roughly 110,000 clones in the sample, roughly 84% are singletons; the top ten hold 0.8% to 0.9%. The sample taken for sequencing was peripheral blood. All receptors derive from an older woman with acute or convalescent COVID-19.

The CDR3 nucleotides read TGTGCCAGCAGCTTAAACGCGGGACAGGGCGGCGACGAGCAGTACTTC. As protein: CASSLNAGQGGDEQYF. The rearrangement joins TRBV7-6 to TRBJ2-7; 9 bases are shared with TRBD1. This CDR3 has 16 residues. From germline, CDR1 is SGHVS and CDR2 FNYEAQ. Trimming at V came to 2 bases and at J to 5 bases, leaving 10 bases not matched to a gene. The whole variable domain, filled in from reference TRBV7-6 and TRBJ2-7, reads GAGVSQSPRYKVTKRGQDVALRCDPISGHVSLYWYRQALGQGPEFLTYFNYEAQQDKSGLPNDRFSAERPEGSISTLTIQRTEQRDSAMYRCASSLNAGQGGDEQYFGPGTRLTVT.

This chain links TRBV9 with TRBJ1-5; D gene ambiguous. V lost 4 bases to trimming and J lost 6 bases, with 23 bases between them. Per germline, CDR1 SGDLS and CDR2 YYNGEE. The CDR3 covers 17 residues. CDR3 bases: TGTGCCAGCAGCCTTATACGTGGTAGAGATCATGGTCAGCCCCAGCATTTT. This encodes CASSLIRGRDHGQPQHF. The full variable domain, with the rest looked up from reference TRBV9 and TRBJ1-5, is DSGVTQTPKHLITATGQRVTLRCSPRSGDLSVYWYQQSLDQGLQFLIQYYNGEERAKGNILERFSAQQFPDLHSELNLSSLELGDSALYFCASSLIRGRDHGQPQHFGDGTRLSIL.

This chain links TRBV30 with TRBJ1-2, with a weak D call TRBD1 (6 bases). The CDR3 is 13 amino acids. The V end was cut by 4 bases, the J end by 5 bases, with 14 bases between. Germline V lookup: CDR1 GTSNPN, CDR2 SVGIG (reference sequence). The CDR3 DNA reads TGTGCCTGGATGGGGGCGAGCCAATATGGCTACACCTTC. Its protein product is CAWMGASQYGYTF.

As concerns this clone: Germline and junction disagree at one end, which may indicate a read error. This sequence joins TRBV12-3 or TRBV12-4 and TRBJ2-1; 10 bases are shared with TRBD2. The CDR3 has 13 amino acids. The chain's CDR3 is CASSLPTAGGPVF. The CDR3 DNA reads TGTGCCAGCAGTTTACCGACAGCGGGGGGGCCGGTCTTC.

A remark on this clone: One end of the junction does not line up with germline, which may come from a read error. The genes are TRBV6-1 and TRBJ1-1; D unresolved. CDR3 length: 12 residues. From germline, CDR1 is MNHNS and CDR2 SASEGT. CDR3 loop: CASSEAGLTLGF. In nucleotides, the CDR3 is TGTGCCAGCAGTGAAGCGGGCCTGACGCTTGGCTTT.

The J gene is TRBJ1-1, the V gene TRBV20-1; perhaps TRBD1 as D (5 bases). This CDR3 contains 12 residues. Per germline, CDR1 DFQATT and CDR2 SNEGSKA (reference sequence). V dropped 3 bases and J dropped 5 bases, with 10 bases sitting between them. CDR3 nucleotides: TGCAGTGCTAGTCGGGGGGGAACTGAAGCTTTCTTT. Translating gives CSASRGGTEAFF.

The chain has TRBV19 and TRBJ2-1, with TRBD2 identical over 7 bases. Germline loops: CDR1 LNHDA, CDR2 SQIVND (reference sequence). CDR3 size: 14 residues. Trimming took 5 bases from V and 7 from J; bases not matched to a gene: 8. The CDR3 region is CASSSGEGRNEQFF. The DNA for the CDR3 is TGTGCCAGTAGTTCGGGGGAGGGCCGGAATGAGCAGTTCTTC.

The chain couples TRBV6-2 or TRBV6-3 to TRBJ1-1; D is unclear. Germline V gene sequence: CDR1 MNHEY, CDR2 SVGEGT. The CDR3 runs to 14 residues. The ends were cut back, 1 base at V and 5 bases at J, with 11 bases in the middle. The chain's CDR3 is CASSYLAGNTEAFF. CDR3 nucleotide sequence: TGTGCCAGCAGTTACTTAGCGGGGAATACTGAAGCTTTCTTT.

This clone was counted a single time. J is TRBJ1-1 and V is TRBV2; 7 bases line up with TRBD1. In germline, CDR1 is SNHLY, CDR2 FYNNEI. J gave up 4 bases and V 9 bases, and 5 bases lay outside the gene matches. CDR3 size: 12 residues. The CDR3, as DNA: TGTGCCAGAACAGGGGTGGGCACTGAAGCTTTCTTT. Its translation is CARTGVGTEAFF.

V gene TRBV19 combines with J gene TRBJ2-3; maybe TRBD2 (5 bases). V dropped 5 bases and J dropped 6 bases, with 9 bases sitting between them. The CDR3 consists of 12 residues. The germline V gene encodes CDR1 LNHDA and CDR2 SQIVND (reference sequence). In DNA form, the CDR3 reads TGTGCCAGTAGTGCCGACTACGATACGCAGTATTTT. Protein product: CASSADYDTQYF.

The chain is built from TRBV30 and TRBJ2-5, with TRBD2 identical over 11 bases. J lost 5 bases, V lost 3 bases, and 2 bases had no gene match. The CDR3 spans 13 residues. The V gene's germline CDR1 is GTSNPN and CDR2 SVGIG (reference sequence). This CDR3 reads CAWRLAGGETQYF. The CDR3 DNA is TGTGCCTGGAGGCTAGCGGGAGGCGAGACCCAGTACTTC.

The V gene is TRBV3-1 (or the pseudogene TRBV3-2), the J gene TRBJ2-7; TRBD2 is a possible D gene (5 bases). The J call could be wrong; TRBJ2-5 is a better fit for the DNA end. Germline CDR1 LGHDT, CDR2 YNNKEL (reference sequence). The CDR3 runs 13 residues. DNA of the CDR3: TGTGCCAGCAGCCAAGAACCCAGCGGGACCCAGTACTTC. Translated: CASSQEPSGTQYF.